This TCR beta chain is from a study of CD8 T cells in Susac syndrome. An amount of RNA that ranged from roughly 0.5 to 1 ug was reverse transcribed with random hexamers. Coverage of TCR beta CDR3 amplification by immunoSEQ multiplex PCR extended to 54 Vbeta and 13 Jbeta. A single record per CDR3 protein comes from TCRdb applying MiXCR to the immunoSEQ multiplex PCR reads. In the table there are fewer than 350,000 distinct CDR3 sequences, around 92% of which are singletons. V gave up 0 bases and J gave up 0 bases, with 13 bases separating them. The CDR3 contains 17 residues. Germline V gene data show CDR1 as LGHNA and CDR2 as YNFKEQ.

The source material was CD4+ T cells from PBMCs. The V call is TRBV4-2, the J call TRBJ2-3, with TRBD2 as a possible D gene (6 bases). The TCR comes from a human donor with multiple sclerosis. The CDR3 loop reads CASSQESGLPSTDTQYF. DNA of the CDR3: TGTGCCAGCAGCCAAGAGAGCGGGTTACCCAGCACAGATACGCAGTATTTT.